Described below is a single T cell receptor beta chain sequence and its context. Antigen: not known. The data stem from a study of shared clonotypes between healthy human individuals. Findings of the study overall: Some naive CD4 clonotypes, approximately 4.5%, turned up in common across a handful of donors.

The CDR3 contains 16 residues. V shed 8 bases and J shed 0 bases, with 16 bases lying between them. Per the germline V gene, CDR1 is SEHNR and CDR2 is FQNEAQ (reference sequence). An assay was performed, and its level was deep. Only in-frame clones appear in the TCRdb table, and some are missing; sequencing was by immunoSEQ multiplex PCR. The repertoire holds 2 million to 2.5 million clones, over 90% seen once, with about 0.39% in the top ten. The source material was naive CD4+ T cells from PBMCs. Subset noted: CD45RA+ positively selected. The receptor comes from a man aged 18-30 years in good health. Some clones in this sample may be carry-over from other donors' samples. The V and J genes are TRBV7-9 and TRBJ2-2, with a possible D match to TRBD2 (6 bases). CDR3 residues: CASPSSGLSNTGELFF. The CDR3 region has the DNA TGTGCCAGCCCGTCGTCGGGACTGTCGAACACCGGGGAGCTGTTTTTT. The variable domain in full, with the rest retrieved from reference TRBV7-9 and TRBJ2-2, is DTGVSQNPRHKITKRGQNVTFRCDPISEHNRLYWYRQTLGQGPEFLTYFQNEAQLEKSRLLSDRFSAERPKGSFSTLEIQRTEQGDSAMYLCASPSSGLSNTGELFFGEGSRLTVL.